This T cell receptor beta chain was identified in a study of T-cell reconstitution after alpha-beta-depleted transplantation in children. The CDR3 loop spans 20 amino acids. V was clipped by 0 bases and J by 1 base; unmatched bases: 11. TCRbeta library preparation incorporated unique molecular identifiers. MiXCR was run by TCRdb on the PCR reads, yielding one entry per CDR3 protein. The table has about 370,000 distinct CDR3 sequences, about a fifth seen once. The sample in question was PBMCs from the stem cell graft donor, obtained from the stem cell graft. The chain couples TRBV12-3 or TRBV12-4 to TRBJ2-2, with 10 bases fitting TRBD2. The clonotype originates from a human donor who donated a stem cell graft to a child with acute myeloid leukemia. Written as DNA, the CDR3 is TGTGCCAGCAGTTTAGCGCGGGGTTGGGGACTAGCGCGGAACACCGGGGAGCTGTTTTTT. Protein: CASSLARGWGLARNTGELFF.